Detailed here is one T cell receptor beta chain. The antigen is not known. CD4+ T cells from unexposed donors were obtained before the COVID-19 pandemic (2011-2018). Isolation of CD4+ T cells took place after roughly nine days in culture. The entry originates in a study of CD4 T cells in relation to SARS-CoV-2 and coronaviruses. Study background: TCR beta CDR3s were sequenced after approximately ten-day antigen culture of PBMCs.

Produced via immunoSEQ multiplex PCR; TCRdb's table is partial and in-frame only. The repertoire holds about 20,000 clones, 55% to 75% seen once, with roughly 19% in the top ten. CDR3 length: 14 amino acids. The V gene lost 2 bases and the J gene lost 0 bases, with 8 bases spanning the gap. Germline CDR1 is SGHRS and CDR2 is YFSETQ. Sequenced sample: CD4+ T cells from PBMCs, cultured in vitro. The TCR comes from a human donor in good health. V is TRBV5-1 and J is TRBJ1-1, with a weak D call TRBD1 (6 bases). The CDR3 loop is CASSFAGVNTEAFF. The CDR3 DNA reads as TGCGCCAGCAGCTTTGCAGGGGTGAACACTGAAGCTTTCTTT.